This T cell receptor beta chain was observed in a study of OX40 agonist ivuxolimab in advanced cancers. TCRdb keeps only in-frame clones here, not all; method: immunoSEQ multiplex PCR. The sample contains about 84,000 clones, about 85% of which appear only once. The germline V gene encodes CDR1 MDHEN and CDR2 SYDVKM. The CDR3 sequence is 17 residues long. J lost 10 bases, V lost 5 bases, and 20 bases had no gene match. A few counts support this clone. The receptor was isolated from an adult with an advanced solid tumor such as melanoma, head and neck, liver or kidney cancer. Sequenced here: CD4+ or CD8+ T cells sorted from blood, sampled in a trial of the OX40 agonist ivuxolimab. This sequence joins TRBV28 and TRBJ2-1, with 7 bases that match TRBD1. Here the CDR3 reads CASSLSDEGTARREQFF. DNA for the CDR3: TGTGCCAGCAGTCTTTCCGATGAAGGGACAGCCCGTCGGGAGCAGTTCTTC.